This T cell receptor (beta chain) originates from a study of T cells in Graves' hyperthyroidism and ophthalmopathy. A word on this clonotype: Antigen specificity is unknown.

Authors of the study amplified TCR beta CDR3 regions from RNA transcripts. The HTBI primer set served for first-round RT-PCR of the TCR CDR3. Using its own MiXCR run on the multiplex PCR reads, TCRdb lists one record per CDR3 protein. The sample contains approximately 640,000 distinct CDR3 sequences, roughly 17% of which appear only once. Findings and limits, study-wide: The model anticipated ophthalmopathy a median approximately 6.5 months pre-onset.

The CDR3 is made up of 12 amino acids. Germline lookup yields CDR1 DFQATT and CDR2 SNEGSKA (reference sequence). Trimming removed 0 bases from V and 12 bases from J; junction bases left unmatched: 1. The hyperthyroidism patients had all been newly diagnosed, and their disease duration was under 2 months. Their ages ranged from 18 to 65 years. Out of roughly 10 ml of fresh peripheral blood came the PBMCs. What was sequenced was blood. The chain carries TRBV20-1 and TRBJ1-6, with 8 bases fitting TRBD1. This TCR derives from a woman aged 25-40 years with Graves' hyperthyroidism. As DNA, the CDR3 is TGCAGTGCTAGAGACGACAGGGGACCCCTCCACTTT. It codes for CSARDDRGPLHF.